This TCR beta chain was documented in a study of T cell responses to AZD1222 COVID-19 vaccine. Overall study context: Analysis merged second doses at about 4 or about 12 weeks.

General study findings and limits: Donors, mostly white British, included more females; clonal diversity was possibly underestimated.

About this clone: The antigen remains unidentified.

Germline-derived CDR1 and CDR2 are LNHNV and YYDKDF (reference sequence). CDR3 length: 14 residues. Trimming removed 3 bases from V and 2 bases from J, with 11 bases in between. The protocol was immunoSEQ multiplex PCR, while the TCRdb copy is restricted to in-frame clones and leaves out a portion. The sample records roughly 110,000 clones, approximately 90% being singletons. This chain connects TRBV15 to TRBJ2-7; D call uncertain. The sequencing here drew on peripheral blood, taken on day 0 of AZD1222 vaccination. The receptor's source is an adult in good health. This CDR3 is CATSRTQATYEQYF. The CDR3 DNA reads TGTGCCACCAGCAGGACGCAGGCCACCTACGAGCAGTACTTC.